The 4 T cell receptor beta chains reported below all come from one sample, sequenced in a study of blood T cell dynamics during melanoma immunotherapy. Sequencing was performed with immunoSEQ multiplex PCR; in TCRdb, only in-frame clones are kept and a portion is missing. The sample holds 65 to 85 clones. The time point denotes: pre-treatment baseline. This specimen was cell-free DNA from blood, taken from a patient treated with checkpoint blockade. These TCRs come from a human donor with melanoma.

The J gene is TRBJ1-2, the V gene TRBV4-2; no clear D gene. CDR3 length: 14 amino acids. Between the trimmed V and J ends, which lost 10 bases and 3 bases, there was a span of 18 bases. CDR1 is LGHNA, CDR2 YNFKEQ, per germline. As DNA, the CDR3 is TGTGCCACCCGAGGCGGTCCTCAAGACTATGGCTACACCTTC. It encodes CATRGGPQDYGYTF.

This clone showed up just a few times. The chain links TRBV28 to TRBJ2-3; 11 bases are shared with TRBD2. Germline V gene sequence: CDR1 MDHEN, CDR2 SYDVKM. The CDR3 runs to 16 residues. After removal of 6 bases from V and 2 bases from J, the junction contained 7 bases not matched to a gene. The CDR3: CASSLGTSGFTDTQYF. The CDR3 nucleotides read TGTGCCAGCAGCCTTGGGACTAGCGGTTTCACAGATACGCAGTATTTT. The whole variable domain, filled in from reference TRBV28 and TRBJ2-3, reads DVKVTQSSRYLVKRTGEKVFLECVQDMDHENMFWYRQDPGLGLRLIYFSYDVKMKEKGDIPEGYSVSREKKERFSLILESASTNQTSMYLCASSLGTSGFTDTQYFGPGTRLTVL.

The chain couples TRBV27 to TRBJ2-3; D unresolved. Trimming took 1 base from V and 2 from J, leaving 7 bases between them. This CDR3 has 14 amino acids. Germline lookup yields CDR1 MNHEY and CDR2 SMNVEV (reference sequence). The DNA for the CDR3 is TGTGCCAGCAGTTTATACTCCTTCACAGATACGCAGTATTTT. Translation: CASSLYSFTDTQYF.

This chain uses TRBV7-9 with TRBJ1-3, with 8 bases identical to TRBD1. The CDR3 has 16 residues. The germline V gene has CDR1 SEHNR and CDR2 FQNEAQ (reference sequence). The J segment lost 0 bases and the V segment lost 5 bases, leaving 6 bases of the junction unmatched. Here the CDR3 reads CASSEGQDPSGNTIYF. The DNA for the CDR3 is TGTGCCAGCAGCGAGGGACAGGACCCCTCTGGAAACACCATATATTTT.